These 3 T cell receptor beta chains share one sample of origin, sequenced in a study of Graves' ophthalmopathy and Graves' hyperthyroidism. TCR beta CDR3 amplification used RNA transcripts. HTBI primers primed a first-round RT-PCR, and a second-round multiplex PCR followed. Each CDR3 protein gets one entry after TCRdb re-called the multiplex PCR reads with MiXCR. This table has about 400,000 distinct CDR3 sequences, less than 20% appearing once. The sequencing input was peripheral blood. These receptors originate from a woman aged 18-30 years with stable Graves' hyperthyroidism.

In its sample, this clonotype was seen many times. The chain couples TRBV5-4 to TRBJ2-5; D is possibly TRBD1 or TRBD2 (6 bases each). The ends were cut back, 4 bases at V and 4 bases at J, with 17 bases in the middle. The CDR3 contains 15 residues. CDR1 and CDR2 from the germline V gene are SGHNT and YYREEE (reference sequence). The CDR3 bases are TGTGCCAGCAGCCTACAGGGAGGAAGTGGAGAGACCCAGTACTTC. Translation: CASSLQGGSGETQYF.

This clonotype was observed at least ten times. V is TRBV25-1 and J is TRBJ2-7; 9 bases agree with TRBD1. The CDR3 contains 18 residues. Germline V gene data show CDR1 as MGHDK and CDR2 as SYGVNS. With V trimmed by 2 bases and J by 5 bases, 16 bases remained unmatched. CDR3 sequence reads: CASSEVGGRTGEAHEQYF. The CDR3 DNA reads TGTGCCAGCAGTGAAGTTGGCGGGCGGACAGGGGAGGCCCACGAGCAGTACTTC.

This clonotype was observed at least ten times. The chain couples TRBV6-2 or TRBV6-3 to TRBJ1-5; unclear D gene. Between the trimmed V and J ends, which lost 0 bases and 1 base, there was a span of 10 bases. This CDR3 is 16 amino acids long. Germline lookup yields CDR1 MNHEY and CDR2 SVGEGT. The CDR3 here is CASSYSSGNSNQPQHF. The CDR3 DNA is TGTGCCAGCAGTTACTCGTCCGGAAACAGCAATCAGCCCCAGCATTTT.